One sample yielded the 29 T cell receptor beta chains listed below, sequenced in a study of T-cell reconstitution after alpha-beta-depleted transplantation in children. Unique molecular identifiers tagged the TCRbeta library. TCRdb passed the PCR reads through MiXCR, listing each CDR3 protein once. The table records roughly 570,000 distinct CDR3 sequences, more than 20% of them present only once. The sequenced sample was PBMCs, obtained before TCRalphabeta/CD19-depleted stem cell transplant. These receptors all stem from a boy less than two years old with Wiskott-Aldrich syndrome, due to receive a stem cell transplant.

V is TRBV7-8 and J is TRBJ2-1, with TRBD2 identical over 7 bases. Trimming removed 5 bases from V and 2 bases from J; junction bases left unmatched: 6. This CDR3 spans 15 amino acids. In germline, CDR1 is SGHVS, CDR2 FQNEAQ. CDR3 sequence: CASSVSGNPYNEQFF. Written as DNA, the CDR3 is TGTGCCAGCAGCGTGAGCGGGAATCCCTACAATGAGCAGTTCTTC.

This clonotype was detected ten times or more. The J gene is TRBJ2-3, the V gene TRBV5-1, with D hard to call. The CDR3 runs to 14 residues. Germline V gene data show CDR1 as SGHRS and CDR2 as YFSETQ. Trimming removed 0 bases from V and 1 base from J, with 6 bases in between. Here the CDR3 reads CASSLDPGTDTQYF. CDR3 nucleotides: TGCGCCAGCAGCTTGGACCCTGGCACAGATACGCAGTATTTT.

The chain uses TRBV10-3 and TRBJ2-3, with 9 bases fitting TRBD2. J gave up 3 bases and V 3 bases, and 1 base lay outside the gene matches. The CDR3 length is 14 residues. CDR1 ENHRY and CDR2 SYGVKD come from the germline V gene. CDR3: CAISDTSGTDTQYF. CDR3 coding DNA: TGTGCCATCAGTGATACTAGCGGGACAGATACGCAGTATTTT.

This clonotype occurred a few times. The chain joins TRBV5-1 to TRBJ2-1, with D unclear. Trimming stripped 0 bases from V and 6 bases from J, with 10 bases between. CDR1 is SGHRS and CDR2 is YFSETQ in the germline V gene. The CDR3 has 14 residues. CDR3 residues: CASSLALVPNEQFF. The CDR3 DNA sequence: TGCGCCAGCAGCTTGGCGCTAGTGCCCAATGAGCAGTTCTTC.

This clonotype was observed a few times. The rearrangement joins TRBV6-1 to TRBJ2-3; D is undetermined. The CDR3 has 11 residues. The germline gives CDR1 MNHNS, CDR2 SASEGT. Trimming stripped 2 bases from V and 6 bases from J, with 3 bases between. The CDR3 coding sequence is TGTGCCAGCAGTGAACGGGATACGCAGTATTTT. It codes for CASSERDTQYF.

This clonotype occurred a few times. The chain links TRBV5-1 to TRBJ2-7, with D possibly being TRBD1 (5 bases). The germline CDR1 and CDR2 sequences are SGHRS and YFSETQ. V was shortened by 0 bases and J by 3 bases, with 13 bases between the two germline ends. This CDR3 has 15 residues. DNA of the CDR3: TGCGCCAGCAGCTTGGTGGCAGGGCTTGGCTACGAGCAGTACTTC. Protein sequence: CASSLVAGLGYEQYF.

J is TRBJ1-2 and V is TRBV29-1; D gene ambiguous. V dropped 3 bases and J dropped 4 bases, with 9 bases sitting between them. The CDR3 runs 12 residues. Germline CDR1 SQVTM, CDR2 ANQGSEA. This CDR3 reads CSVDSGSYGYTF. In nucleotides, the CDR3 is TGCAGCGTTGATTCGGGGTCCTATGGCTACACCTTC.

A few counts support this clonotype. The chain carries TRBV27 and TRBJ2-2; possibly TRBD1 for D (7 bases). Trimming shortened V by 8 bases and J by 5 bases, and 12 bases separated the two germline ends. CDR3 length: 13 residues. CDR1 MNHEY and CDR2 SMNVEV come from the germline V gene (reference sequence). The CDR3 is CASLQGGTGELFF. The DNA for the CDR3 is TGTGCCAGCCTGCAGGGGGGAACCGGGGAGCTGTTTTTT.

This clonotype was seen a handful of times. The rearrangement links TRBV20-1 to TRBJ1-1; TRBD1 is a possible D gene (5 bases). V lost 3 bases to trimming and J lost 8 bases, with 10 bases between them. The CDR3 contains 11 residues. CDR1 and CDR2 from the germline V gene are DFQATT and SNEGSKA (reference sequence). CDR3 nucleotides: TGCAGTGCTAGGGGGACCCCCGAAGCTTTCTTT. It specifies CSARGTPEAFF.

This clonotype was picked up a small number of times. The chain couples TRBV20-1 to TRBJ1-1; possible D gene TRBD1, 6 bases. There are 16 residues in the CDR3. Trimming shortened V by 7 bases and J by 0 bases, and 21 bases separated the two germline ends. Germline V gives CDR1 DFQATT, CDR2 SNEGSKA (reference sequence). This CDR3 reads CSGNFLGGTMNTEAFF. For the CDR3, the DNA is TGCAGTGGGAATTTTCTGGGGGGCACTATGAACACTGAAGCTTTCTTT.

The chain links TRBV11-2 to TRBJ2-1, with a weak D call TRBD2 (6 bases). CDR3 length: 13 amino acids. V lost 7 bases and J 3 bases, leaving 10 bases between the germline ends. Per germline, CDR1 SGHAT and CDR2 FQNNGV. CDR3 amino acids: CASKGTLYNEQFF. The CDR3, as DNA: TGTGCCAGCAAGGGGACTCTCTACAATGAGCAGTTCTTC.

This clonotype turned up a few times. The CDR3, as DNA: TGTGCCAGCAGCTCTAGCGTCGGAGGACAGAACGGGGAGCTGTTTTTT. It translates to CASSSSVGGQNGELFF. The gene calls are TRBV7-9 and TRBJ2-2; D tentatively fits TRBD1 or TRBD2 (6 bases each). V was clipped by 4 bases and J by 7 bases, with 19 bases between them. CDR1 is SEHNR, CDR2 FQNEAQ, per germline (reference sequence). This CDR3 spans 16 amino acids.

CDR3: CASSLNRAGETQYF. The CDR3 DNA sequence: TGTGCCAGCAGTCTGAACAGGGCAGGGGAGACCCAGTACTTC. This chain links TRBV12-3 or TRBV12-4 with TRBJ2-5, with D possibly being TRBD1 (6 bases). This CDR3 region has 14 residues. Trimming removed 5 bases from V and 5 bases from J, with 15 bases in between.

This clonotype has just a few counts. V and J are TRBV18 and TRBJ2-5, with a tentative D call TRBD2 (6 bases). Trimming cost V 1 base and J 0 bases, with 12 bases left between them. Per the germline V gene, CDR1 is KGHSH and CDR2 is LQKENI. The CDR3 totals 16 residues. The CDR3 DNA reads TGTGCCAGCTCACCACGGGCAGGAGGGGACCAAGAGACCCAGTACTTC. Protein sequence: CASSPRAGGDQETQYF.

V is TRBV5-1 and J is TRBJ1-1, with 9 bases lining up with TRBD1. The CDR3 runs to 14 residues. Germline CDR1 reads SGHRS; CDR2 reads YFSETQ. After removal of 0 bases from V and 4 bases from J, the junction contained 1 base not matched to a gene. The CDR3 DNA is TGCGCCAGCAGCTTGGTACAGGGGGCCACTGAAGCTTTCTTT. Translated: CASSLVQGATEAFF.

The table lists this clonotype with a few counts. This chain links TRBV12-3 or TRBV12-4 with TRBJ2-5; maybe TRBD2 (5 bases). V gave up 2 bases and J gave up 2 bases, with 9 bases separating them. The CDR3 runs to 14 residues. CDR3 coding DNA: TGTGCCAGCAGTTTATTCGGGAAACAAGAGACCCAGTACTTC. The encoded protein is CASSLFGKQETQYF.

The DNA for the CDR3 is TGCAGTGCTCCCAGTGAGAGCACAGATACGCAGTATTTT. Its translation is CSAPSESTDTQYF. The rearrangement links TRBV20-1 to TRBJ2-3; D is uncertain. The CDR3 is made up of 13 amino acids. Germline lookup yields CDR1 DFQATT and CDR2 SNEGSKA (reference sequence). Trimming left V 5 bases short and J 0 bases short, with 9 bases between.

The chain uses TRBV18 and TRBJ2-7; TRBD2 is a possible D gene (6 bases). The CDR3 runs to 15 residues. The V end was cut by 3 bases, the J end by 4 bases, with 16 bases between. Germline CDR1 is KGHSH and CDR2 is LQKENI. CDR3 in amino acids: CASSPLAGKAYEQYF. For the CDR3, the DNA is TGTGCCAGCTCACCGTTGGCGGGAAAAGCTTACGAGCAGTACTTC.

The V gene is TRBV7-2, the J gene TRBJ1-4; possible D gene TRBD1, 5 bases. Trimming took off 3 bases at V and 8 bases at J, with 16 bases between the two ends. The CDR3 spans 15 residues. Germline CDR1 SGHTA, CDR2 FQGNSA. As DNA, the CDR3 is TGTGCCAGCAGCTTGGGGCCGTACCCGGGGGAAAAACTGTTTTTT. It specifies CASSLGPYPGEKLFF.

The V gene is TRBV3-1, the J gene TRBJ2-7; the match to TRBD1 covers 8 bases. The CDR3 totals 15 residues. Germline assignment: CDR1 LGHDT and CDR2 YNNKEL (reference sequence). V dropped 1 base and J dropped 4; count of bases not matched to a gene: 6. The CDR3 coding sequence is TGTGCCAGCAGCCAAGCCCAGGGGGCGTTTTACGAGCAGTACTTC. Translating gives CASSQAQGAFYEQYF.

The chain couples TRBV28 to TRBJ2-2; D remains ambiguous. V lost 5 bases, J lost 6 bases, and 13 bases lay in between. This CDR3 contains 14 residues. CDR1 is MDHEN and CDR2 is SYDVKM in the germline V gene. The CDR3 spells CASSEPSRAGELFF. CDR3 nucleotides: TGTGCCAGCAGTGAACCATCTAGGGCCGGGGAGCTGTTTTTT.

The rearrangement uses TRBV5-1 and TRBJ2-1; the D gene is possibly TRBD2 (6 bases). V shed 4 bases and J shed 6 bases, with 20 bases lying between them. Germline V gene data show CDR1 as SGHRS and CDR2 as YFSETQ. The CDR3 runs 16 residues. The CDR3 sequence: CASSRIGASVLNEQFF. CDR3 DNA sequence: TGCGCCAGCAGCCGGATCGGGGCTAGCGTACTCAATGAGCAGTTCTTC.

The table lists this clonotype with a few counts. V and J are TRBV6-4 and TRBJ1-2; D may be TRBD1 (6 bases). Germline lookup yields CDR1 MRHNA and CDR2 SNTAGT. Trimming removed 7 bases at V and 3 bases at J, with 18 bases between. CDR3 length: 15 residues. CDR3 sequence: CASTNRQEDYYGYTF. CDR3 in DNA: TGTGCCAGCACCAACCGACAGGAAGATTACTATGGCTACACCTTC.

The genes are TRBV7-9 and TRBJ2-2; 8 nucleotides line up with TRBD1. Trimming at V came to 6 bases and at J to 6 bases, leaving 3 bases not matched to a gene. The CDR3 is made up of 13 amino acids. In germline, CDR1 is SEHNR, CDR2 FQNEAQ (reference sequence). The CDR3 region has the DNA TGTGCCAGCAGAGGACAGGGTCCCGGGGAGCTGTTTTTT. It translates to CASRGQGPGELFF.

J is TRBJ1-3 and V is TRBV6-2 or TRBV6-3, with D unresolved. The V gene lost 6 bases and the J gene lost 4 bases, with 13 bases spanning the gap. The germline gives CDR1 MNHEY, CDR2 SVGEGT. The CDR3 has 14 amino acids. This CDR3 is CASRQARKGNTIYF. CDR3 bases: TGTGCCAGCAGGCAGGCCCGTAAAGGAAACACCATATATTTT.

V and J are TRBV29-1 and TRBJ2-2, with unresolved D. This CDR3 is 12 amino acids long. CDR1 SQVTM and CDR2 ANQGSEA come from the germline V gene. Trimming took 4 bases from V and 1 from J, leaving 4 bases between them. The CDR3 nucleotides read TGCAGCGTTGGGAGGAACACCGGGGAGCTGTTTTTT. This codes for CSVGRNTGELFF.

The V and J genes are TRBV20-1 and TRBJ2-1; D uncertain. Trimming removed 3 bases at V and 4 bases at J, with 19 bases between. The CDR3 is made up of 16 amino acids. The germline V gene encodes CDR1 DFQATT and CDR2 SNEGSKA (reference sequence). This chain's CDR3 is CSASLGLAAPYNEQFF. Here the CDR3 DNA reads TGCAGTGCTAGTCTCGGGTTAGCAGCTCCTTACAATGAGCAGTTCTTC.

This clonotype was observed a handful of times. The chain has TRBV14 and TRBJ1-1; no reliable D call. Germline assignment: CDR1 SGHDN and CDR2 FVKESK. The length of the CDR3 is 15 residues. Trimming cost V 1 base and J 4 bases, with 13 bases left between them. Here the CDR3 DNA reads TGTGCCAGCAGCCAAGTTCGAATGAGCGGCACTGAAGCTTTCTTT. This translates into CASSQVRMSGTEAFF.

There are a few counts of this clonotype. This chain joins TRBV20-1 and TRBJ1-1, with no clear D. This CDR3 spans 13 amino acids. V lost 5 bases to trimming and J lost 5 bases, with 15 bases between them. CDR1 is DFQATT, CDR2 SNEGSKA, per germline (reference sequence). The CDR3 nucleotides are TGCAGTGCTTCCCCTCAGGACTTAACTGAAGCTTTCTTT. Protein: CSASPQDLTEAFF.